A single T cell receptor (beta chain) is shown here with its context. Looked up from germline, CDR1 is LNHDA and CDR2 is SQIVND (reference sequence). The V and J ends lost 1 base and 4 bases respectively, with 16 bases between them. The CDR3 runs to 16 residues. The sample originates from a study of TIL therapy for anti-PD-1-resistant metastatic lung cancer. Study background: Tumors were harvested before any PD-1/PD-L1 blockade. Half of patients were current or former smokers.

The immunoSEQ assay was v3. Libraries were sequenced to 2 million to 2.5 million read pairs (survey) or about 5-6.5 million (deep). Produced via immunoSEQ multiplex PCR; TCRdb's table is partial and in-frame only. The sample yields 36,000 or so clones, more than 60% seen once. The time point was: pre-treatment sample, taken before nivolumab and TIL therapy. The sequence was collected from a person between 25 and 80 years old with non-small cell lung cancer. This chain links TRBV19 with TRBJ1-1; a possible D gene is TRBD1 (5 bases). The sample here was blood, taken at baseline. The CDR3 reads CASSIGYVRGSTEAFF. DNA for the CDR3: TGTGCCAGTAGTATAGGTTACGTGCGGGGGTCCACTGAAGCTTTCTTT.